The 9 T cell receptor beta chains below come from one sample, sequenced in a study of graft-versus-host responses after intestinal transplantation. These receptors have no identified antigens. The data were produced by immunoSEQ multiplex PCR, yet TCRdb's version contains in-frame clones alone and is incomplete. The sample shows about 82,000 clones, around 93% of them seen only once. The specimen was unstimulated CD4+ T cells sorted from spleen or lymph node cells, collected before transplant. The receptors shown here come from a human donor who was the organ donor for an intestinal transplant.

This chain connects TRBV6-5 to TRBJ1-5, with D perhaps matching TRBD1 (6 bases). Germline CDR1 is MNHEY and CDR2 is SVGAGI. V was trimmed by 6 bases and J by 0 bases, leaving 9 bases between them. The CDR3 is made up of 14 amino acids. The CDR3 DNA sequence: TGTGCCAGCAGCAGGGGAGATAGCAATCAGCCCCAGCATTTT. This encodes CASSRGDSNQPQHF.

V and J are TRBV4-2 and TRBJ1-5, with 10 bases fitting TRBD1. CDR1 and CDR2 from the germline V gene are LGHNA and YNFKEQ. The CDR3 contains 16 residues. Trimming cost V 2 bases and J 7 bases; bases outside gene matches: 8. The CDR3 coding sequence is TGTGCCAGCAGCCAACATCCGGGACAGGGGCACCAGCCCCAGCATTTT. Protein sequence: CASSQHPGQGHQPQHF.

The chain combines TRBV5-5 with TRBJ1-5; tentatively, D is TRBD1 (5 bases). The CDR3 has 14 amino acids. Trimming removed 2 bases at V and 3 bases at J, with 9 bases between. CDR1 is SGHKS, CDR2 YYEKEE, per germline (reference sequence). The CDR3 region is CASSFQTDNQPQHF. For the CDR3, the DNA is TGTGCCAGCAGCTTTCAGACAGACAATCAGCCCCAGCATTTT.

The CDR3 region is CATAGGRAQYF. The CDR3 DNA is TGTGCCACAGCGGGAGGTCGGGCCCAGTACTTC. The chain is built from TRBV6-5 and TRBJ2-5; 9 nucleotides agree with TRBD2. V gave up 10 bases and J gave up 9 bases; unmatched junction bases: 6. In germline, CDR1 is MNHEY, CDR2 SVGAGI. This CDR3 comprises 11 residues.

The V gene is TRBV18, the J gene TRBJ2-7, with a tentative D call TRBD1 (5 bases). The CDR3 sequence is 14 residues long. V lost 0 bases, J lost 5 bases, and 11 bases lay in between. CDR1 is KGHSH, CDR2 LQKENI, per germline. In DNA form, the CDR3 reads TGTGCCAGCTCACCACCAAATTTAGGGGACGAGCAGTACTTC. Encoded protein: CASSPPNLGDEQYF.

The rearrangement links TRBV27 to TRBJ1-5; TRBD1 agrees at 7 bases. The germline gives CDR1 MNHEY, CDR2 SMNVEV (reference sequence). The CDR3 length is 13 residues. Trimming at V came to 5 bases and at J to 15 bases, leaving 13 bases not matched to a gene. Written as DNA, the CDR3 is TGTGCCAGCAGTCTCCGGGACAGCCTCCCAATGCATTTT. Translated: CASSLRDSLPMHF.

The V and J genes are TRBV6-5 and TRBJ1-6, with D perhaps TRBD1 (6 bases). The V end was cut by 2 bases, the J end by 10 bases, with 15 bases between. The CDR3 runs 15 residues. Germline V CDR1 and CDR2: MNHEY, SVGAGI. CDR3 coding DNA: TGTGCCAGCAGTTACGAGAGGGCAGGGGAATCACCCCTCCACTTT. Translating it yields CASSYERAGESPLHF.

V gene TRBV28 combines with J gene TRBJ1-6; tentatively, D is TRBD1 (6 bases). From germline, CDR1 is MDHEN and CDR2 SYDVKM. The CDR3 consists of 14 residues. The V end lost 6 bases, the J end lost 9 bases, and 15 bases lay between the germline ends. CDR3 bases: TGTGCCAGCAGGCCGAACAGGGTAGCTTCACCCCTCCACTTT. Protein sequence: CASRPNRVASPLHF.

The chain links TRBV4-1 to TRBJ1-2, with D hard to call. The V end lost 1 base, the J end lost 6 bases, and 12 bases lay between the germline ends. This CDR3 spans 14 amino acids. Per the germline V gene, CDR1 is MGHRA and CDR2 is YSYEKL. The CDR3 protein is CASSQVAVLNGYTF. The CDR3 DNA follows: TGCGCCAGCAGCCAAGTGGCAGTTTTGAATGGCTACACCTTC.